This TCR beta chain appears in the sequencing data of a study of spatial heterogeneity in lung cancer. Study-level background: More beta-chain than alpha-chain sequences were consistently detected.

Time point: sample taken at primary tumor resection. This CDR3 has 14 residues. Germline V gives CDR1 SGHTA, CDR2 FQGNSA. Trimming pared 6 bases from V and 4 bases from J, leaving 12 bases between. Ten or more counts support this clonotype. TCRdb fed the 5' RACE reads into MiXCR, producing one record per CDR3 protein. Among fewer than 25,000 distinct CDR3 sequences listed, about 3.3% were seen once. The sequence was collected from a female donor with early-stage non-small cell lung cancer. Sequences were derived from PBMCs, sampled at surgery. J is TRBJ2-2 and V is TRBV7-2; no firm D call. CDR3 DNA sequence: TGTGCCAGCAGATCTGGGTTCGGCACCGGGGAGCTGTTTTTT. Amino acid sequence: CASRSGFGTGELFF.